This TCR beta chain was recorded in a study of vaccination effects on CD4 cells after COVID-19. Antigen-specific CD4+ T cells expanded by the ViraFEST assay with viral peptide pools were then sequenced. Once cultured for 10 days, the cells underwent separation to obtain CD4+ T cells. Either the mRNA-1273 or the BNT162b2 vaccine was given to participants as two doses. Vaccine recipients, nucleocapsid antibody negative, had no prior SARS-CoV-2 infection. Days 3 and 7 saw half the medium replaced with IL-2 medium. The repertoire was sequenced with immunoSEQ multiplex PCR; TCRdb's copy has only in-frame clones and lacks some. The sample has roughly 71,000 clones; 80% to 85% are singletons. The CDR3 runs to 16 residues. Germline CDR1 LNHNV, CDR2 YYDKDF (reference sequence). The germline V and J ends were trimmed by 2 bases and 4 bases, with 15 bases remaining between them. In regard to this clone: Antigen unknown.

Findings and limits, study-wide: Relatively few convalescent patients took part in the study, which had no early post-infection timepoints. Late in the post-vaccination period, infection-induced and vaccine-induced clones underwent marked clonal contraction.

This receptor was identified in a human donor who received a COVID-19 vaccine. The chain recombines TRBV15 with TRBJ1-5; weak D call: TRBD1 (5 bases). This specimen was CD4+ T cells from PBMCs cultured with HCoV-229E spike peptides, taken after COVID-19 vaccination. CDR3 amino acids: CATSRSGGDRNQPQHF. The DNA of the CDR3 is TGTGCCACCAGCAGATCGGGAGGGGACCGGAATCAGCCCCAGCATTTT.